This TCR beta chain comes out of a study of blood T cell repertoires in COVID-19. Study summary: Sites across the United States, Italy and Spain contributed samples from acute and convalescent COVID-19. T cells, B-cell-depleted T cells, or PBMCs supplied cDNA or gDNA.

The germline V gene has CDR1 MGHRA and CDR2 YSYEKL. The CDR3 covers 15 residues. Trimming shortened V by 0 bases and J by 7 bases, and 16 bases separated the two germline ends. In the source study's methods: Amplification with reference gene primers provided the estimates of nucleated cell counts. Only in-frame clones appear in the TCRdb table, and some are missing; sequencing was by immunoSEQ multiplex PCR. V, J and clone size reflect that table, while D and trimming were determined from the DNA. This sample yields approximately 290,000 clones, of which roughly 90% are seen a single time; more than 0.75% belongs to the top ten.

This chain uses TRBV4-1 with TRBJ2-7; D is perhaps TRBD2 (7 bases). The source material was peripheral blood. The receptor was isolated from a man between 25 and 39 years old with acute or convalescent COVID-19. CDR3 in amino acids: CASSQDLKGGVEQYF. The CDR3, as DNA: TGCGCCAGCAGCCAAGATTTAAAGGGGGGGGTTGAGCAGTACTTC.